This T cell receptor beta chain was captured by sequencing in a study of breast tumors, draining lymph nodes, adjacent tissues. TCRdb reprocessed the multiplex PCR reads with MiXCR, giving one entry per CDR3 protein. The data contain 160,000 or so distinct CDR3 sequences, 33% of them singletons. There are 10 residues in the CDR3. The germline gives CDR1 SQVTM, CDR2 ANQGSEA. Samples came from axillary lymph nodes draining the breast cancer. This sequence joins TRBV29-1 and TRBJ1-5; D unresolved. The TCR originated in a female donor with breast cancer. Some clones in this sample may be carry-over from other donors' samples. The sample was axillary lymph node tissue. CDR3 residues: CRVNGQPQHF. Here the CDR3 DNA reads TGCAGGGTTAATGGTCAGCCCCAGCATTTT.